A few counts support the clone carrying this T cell receptor beta chain. Germline loops: CDR1 SEHNR, CDR2 FQNEAQ (reference sequence). The CDR3 runs 12 residues. Trimming removed 4 bases from V and 7 bases from J, with 10 bases in between. This sample was taken from a study of blood T cell repertoires in COVID-19. Across the study: Acute and convalescent COVID-19 specimens originated in the United States, Italy and Spain. From T cells, B-cell-depleted T cells, or PBMCs came the material, which was cDNA or gDNA.

Under the authors' procedure: Amplification of reference gene primers provided the estimated nucleated cell counts. The data were produced by immunoSEQ multiplex PCR, yet TCRdb's version contains in-frame clones alone and is incomplete. The DNA gave D and trimming, while V, J and clone size come from that table. The sample lists fewer than 250,000 clones, around four fifths occurring once. The gene calls are TRBV7-9 and TRBJ2-5; D is unresolved. Sequencing was carried out using peripheral blood. This TCR derives from a woman between 70 and 85 years old with active or convalescent COVID-19. The CDR3 loop is CASSSSVLTQYF. CDR3 nucleotides: TGTGCCAGCAGCTCCTCAGTTTTGACCCAGTACTTC.